What follows are 30 T cell receptor beta chains derived from one specimen sequenced in a study of CD8 T cells in Susac syndrome. Random-hexamer reverse transcription was applied to about 0.5 to 1 ug RNA. TCRdb called the immunoSEQ multiplex PCR reads again in MiXCR, with one record for every CDR3 protein. The sample lists a few hundred thousand distinct CDR3 sequences, almost 85% occurring once. The source material was CD8+ T cells from PBMCs. Source of these receptors: a human donor with multiple sclerosis.

With respect to this clonotype: An end of the junction does not agree with germline; a read error may underlie this. The J gene is TRBJ2-5, the V gene TRBV29-1; no clear D. CDR3 length: 9 amino acids. Germline V gene sequence: CDR1 SQVTM, CDR2 ANQGSEA. The CDR3 DNA sequence: TGCAGCGTCGAAGAGACCCAGTACTTC. Amino acids: CSVEETQYF.

V and J are TRBV30 and TRBJ2-7, with D perhaps TRBD1 (5 bases). Trimming shortened V by 1 base and J by 2 bases, and 6 bases separated the two germline ends. CDR1 is GTSNPN, CDR2 SVGIG, per germline (reference sequence). This CDR3 is built from 12 residues. The DNA of the CDR3 is TGTGCCTGGAGTGGACAGCCCTACGAGCAGTACTTC. It codes for CAWSGQPYEQYF.

This clonotype was seen once. The V gene is TRBV27, the J gene TRBJ1-2; D not resolved. Trimming left V 2 bases short and J 0 bases short, with 7 bases between. The V gene's germline CDR1 is MNHEY and CDR2 SMNVEV (reference sequence). This CDR3 contains 14 residues. In DNA, the CDR3 is TGTGCCAGCAGTTTAAACCGAGCTAACTATGGCTACACCTTC. Translating it yields CASSLNRANYGYTF.

The chain joins TRBV5-4 to TRBJ2-7, with D possibly matching TRBD2 (5 bases). This CDR3 has 18 amino acids. CDR1 and CDR2 (germline): SGHNT, YYREEE (reference sequence). V gave up 4 bases and J gave up 2 bases, with 25 bases separating them. CDR3 DNA sequence: TGTGCCAGCAGCCTTCTAATAGCTAGCCCTTCCGAGACCTACGAGCAGTACTTC. This translates into CASSLLIASPSETYEQYF.

V and J are TRBV6-5 and TRBJ2-7; 8 bases line up with TRBD1. Germline V gives CDR1 MNHEY, CDR2 SVGAGI. Trimming at V came to 2 bases and at J to 3 bases, leaving 6 bases not matched to a gene. The CDR3 spans 15 residues. The CDR3 here is CASSYRTGSLYEQYF. The CDR3 nucleotides read TGTGCCAGCAGTTACAGGACAGGGTCGCTCTACGAGCAGTACTTC.

The V and J genes are TRBV5-6 and TRBJ1-5; 9 bases match TRBD1. There are 17 residues in the CDR3. The V and J ends lost 4 bases and 5 bases, in that order; junction bases with no gene match: 13. Per the germline V gene, CDR1 is SGHDT and CDR2 is YYEEEE. The CDR3 nucleotides are TGTGCCAGCAGCCCGGGGGGGGACAGGGATGGAGATCAGCCCCAGCATTTT. This gives the protein CASSPGGDRDGDQPQHF.

V usage is TRBV25-1 and J usage is TRBJ2-6; D may match TRBD1 or TRBD2 (5 bases each). This CDR3 is built from 15 residues. Germline V gene data show CDR1 as MGHDK and CDR2 as SYGVNS. The V gene lost 8 bases and the J gene lost 0 bases, with 11 bases spanning the gap. CDR3 amino acids: CASRDASSGANVLTF. In nucleotides, the CDR3 is TGTGCCAGCCGGGACGCGAGCTCTGGGGCCAACGTCCTGACTTTC.

This chain uses TRBV6-2 or TRBV6-3 with TRBJ1-4; D unclear. Trimming pared 5 bases from V and 0 bases from J, leaving 16 bases between. Germline values: CDR1 MNHEY, CDR2 SVGEGT. CDR3 length equals 17 residues. The CDR3 DNA reads TGTGCCAGCAGTCGGCCGGGCCGGAGAACAACTAATGAAAAACTGTTTTTT. This translates into CASSRPGRRTTNEKLFF.

The table lists this clonotype with a few counts. The chain has TRBV11-2 and TRBJ2-3; 9 positions agree with TRBD2. The CDR3 is 16 amino acids. CDR1 and CDR2 (germline): SGHAT, FQNNGV. After removal of 5 bases from V and 0 bases from J, the junction contained 6 bases not matched to a gene. The CDR3 protein is CASSPAGGDSTDTQYF. The CDR3 DNA reads as TGTGCCAGCAGCCCGGCGGGGGGGGATAGCACAGATACGCAGTATTTT.

The chain links TRBV29-1 to TRBJ2-2; D unclear. The germline CDR1 and CDR2 sequences are SQVTM and ANQGSEA. The V gene lost 5 bases and the J gene lost 2 bases, with 9 bases spanning the gap. The CDR3 loop spans 13 amino acids. Here the CDR3 reads CSVNPENTGELFF. In DNA form, the CDR3 reads TGCAGCGTTAACCCGGAAAACACCGGGGAGCTGTTTTTT.

The chain carries TRBV28 and TRBJ2-1; D is uncertain. Germline-derived CDR1 and CDR2 are MDHEN and SYDVKM. The CDR3 loop spans 11 amino acids. Trimming pared 1 base from V and 8 bases from J, leaving 3 bases between. Here the CDR3 DNA reads TGTGCCAGCAGTTTATTCGATGAGCAGTTCTTC. This codes for CASSLFDEQFF.

V and J are TRBV5-1 and TRBJ2-5; 7 bases fit TRBD2. CDR3 size: 14 residues. V dropped 2 bases and J dropped 4; count of bases not matched to a gene: 5. CDR1 SGHRS and CDR2 YFSETQ come from the germline V gene. CDR3 nucleotide sequence: TGCGCCAGCAGCTTCTCTGGGACTACAGAGACCCAGTACTTC. Residues: CASSFSGTTETQYF.

V and J are TRBV4-2 and TRBJ2-1; 14 bases map to TRBD2. The CDR3 is made up of 19 amino acids. Germline-derived CDR1 and CDR2 are LGHNA and YNFKEQ. V lost 6 bases and J lost 0; bases outside the gene matches: 10. The CDR3 region has the DNA TGTGCCAGCAGTCTACCGGGACTAGCGGGAGAAGACTCCTACAATGAGCAGTTCTTC. It is translated as CASSLPGLAGEDSYNEQFF.

The chain carries TRBV25-1 and TRBJ1-4, with 8 bases matching TRBD1. The CDR3 totals 15 residues. CDR1 is MGHDK, CDR2 SYGVNS, per germline. The V gene end was trimmed by 0 bases and the J gene end by 7 bases; junction bases not matched to a gene: 4. CDR3 sequence (DNA): TGTGCCAGCAGTGAATATGTAACAGGGGGTGAAAAACTGTTTTTT. Protein sequence: CASSEYVTGGEKLFF.

This chain joins TRBV27 and TRBJ1-1, with D possibly matching TRBD1 (6 bases). Germline loops: CDR1 MNHEY, CDR2 SMNVEV (reference sequence). This CDR3 comprises 13 residues. Deletions cut 5 bases from V and 5 bases from J, with 12 bases between. The CDR3 region has the DNA TGTGCCAGCAGTATTCCAGGGGTAACTGAAGCTTTCTTT. Translation gives CASSIPGVTEAFF.

In DNA form, the CDR3 reads TGCAGTGCCACCGAATTGGGGTGGGAGGATCAGCCCCAGCATTTT. The encoded protein is CSATELGWEDQPQHF. V and J are TRBV20-1 and TRBJ1-5; D ambiguous. Germline-derived CDR1 and CDR2 are DFQATT and SNEGSKA (reference sequence). Between the trimmed V and J ends, which lost 6 bases and 5 bases, there was a span of 20 bases. The CDR3 spans 15 residues.

The J gene is TRBJ2-3, the V gene TRBV3-1; 7 bases align to TRBD1. Germline V gene lookup returns CDR1 LGHDT and CDR2 YNNKEL (reference sequence). The CDR3 sequence is 16 residues long. J was trimmed by 7 bases and V by 4 bases; bases with no gene match: 14. CDR3 in DNA: TGTGCCAGCAGCCGATTCGACAGGGTGGATGCCCATACGCAGTATTTT. It encodes CASSRFDRVDAHTQYF.

This clonotype occurred a few times. The chain is built from TRBV5-4 and TRBJ1-2; D gene ambiguous. V lost 4 bases and J lost 8, with 12 bases in between. Germline lookup yields CDR1 SGHNT and CDR2 YYREEE (reference sequence). This CDR3 region has 12 residues. CDR3 residues: CASSAGSSGYTF. The CDR3 DNA sequence: TGTGCCAGCAGCGCTGGGAGTAGCGGCTACACCTTC.

The chain joins TRBV6-5 to TRBJ2-7; no firm D call. Germline V CDR1 and CDR2: MNHEY, SVGAGI. The CDR3 is 17 amino acids. The ends were cut back, 2 bases at V and 2 bases at J, with 19 bases in the middle. CDR3 DNA: TGTGCCAGCAGTTACAAGGGAACCTCTGAACCTCCCTACGAGCAGTACTTC. Translating it yields CASSYKGTSEPPYEQYF.

V is TRBV20-1 and J is TRBJ2-2, with a tentative D call TRBD1 (5 bases). Trimming took 5 bases from V and 2 from J, leaving 9 bases between them. CDR3 length equals 13 residues. Per germline, CDR1 DFQATT and CDR2 SNEGSKA (reference sequence). CDR3 amino acids: CSAEQANTGELFF. In DNA form, the CDR3 reads TGCAGTGCTGAACAGGCTAACACCGGGGAGCTGTTTTTT.

The chain employs TRBV6-2 or TRBV6-3 and TRBJ1-1; the D is unclear. This CDR3 is built from 17 residues. Germline-derived CDR1 and CDR2 are MNHEY and SVGEGT. The germline V and J ends were trimmed by 0 bases and 0 bases, with 14 bases remaining between them. The CDR3 sequence: CASSYSSPSNMNTEAFF. As DNA, the CDR3 is TGTGCCAGCAGTTACTCAAGTCCGAGCAACATGAACACTGAAGCTTTCTTT.

The chain has TRBV12-3 or TRBV12-4 and TRBJ2-3; the D gene could be TRBD1 or TRBD2 (5 bases each). This CDR3 region has 15 residues. Trimming took off 6 bases at V and 7 bases at J, with 20 bases between the two ends. The CDR3 reads CASSPDMGELYTQYF. Written as DNA, the CDR3 is TGTGCCAGCAGCCCCGACATGGGGGAGCTATATACGCAGTATTTT.

The rearrangement uses TRBV28 and TRBJ2-3, with D possibly being TRBD2 (6 bases). The CDR3 totals 17 residues. CDR1 and CDR2 (germline): MDHEN, SYDVKM. With 6 bases removed from V and 6 bases from J, the gap between germline ends came to 25 bases. This CDR3 reads CASSLPLSGGGMDTQYF. The DNA for the CDR3 is TGTGCCAGCAGCTTACCCCTTAGCGGAGGTGGGATGGATACGCAGTATTTT.

V and J are TRBV13 and TRBJ2-3; D is unresolved. The CDR3 extends over 15 amino acids. V gave up 5 bases and J gave up 0 bases, with 12 bases separating them. Germline V gives CDR1 PRHDT, CDR2 FYEKMQ (reference sequence). In nucleotides, the CDR3 is TGTGCCAGCAGCCCCGTGGTGGATAGCACAGATACGCAGTATTTT. Its translation: CASSPVVDSTDTQYF.

This clonotype was counted only a few times. V is TRBV6-1 and J is TRBJ1-1; D remains unclear. With 7 bases removed from V and 1 base from J, the gap between germline ends came to 10 bases. This CDR3 comprises 13 residues. CDR1 and CDR2 from the germline V gene are MNHNS and SASEGT. The CDR3 sequence: CASTGSSNTEAFF. The CDR3 DNA is TGTGCCAGCACGGGTTCCTCGAACACTGAAGCTTTCTTT.

The chain combines TRBV29-1 with TRBJ2-3, with TRBD2 as a possible D gene (6 bases). The germline CDR1 and CDR2 sequences are SQVTM and ANQGSEA. The CDR3 length is 15 residues. V was cut by 3 bases and J by 0 bases, with 13 bases left in between. CDR3 nucleotide sequence: TGCAGCGTTGAGATCACGGGAGACAGCACAGATACGCAGTATTTT. Protein sequence: CSVEITGDSTDTQYF.

This clonotype was seen a single time. The gene calls are TRBV28 and TRBJ1-1; D uncertain. Looked up from germline, CDR1 is MDHEN and CDR2 is SYDVKM. There are 17 residues in the CDR3. Trimming cost V 1 base and J 0 bases, with 15 bases left between them. CDR3 amino acids: CASSLSRWQLLNTEAFF. In DNA form, the CDR3 reads TGTGCCAGCAGTTTATCACGGTGGCAGCTTCTGAACACTGAAGCTTTCTTT.

This chain uses TRBV29-1 with TRBJ2-1, with TRBD2 matching over 8 bases. V trimming: 6 bases; J trimming: 8 bases; junction bases outside the gene matches: 6. The CDR3 is 12 amino acids. The germline V gene has CDR1 SQVTM and CDR2 ANQGSEA. This CDR3 reads CSVLREAYEQFF. CDR3 nucleotides: TGCAGCGTACTGCGGGAGGCGTATGAGCAGTTCTTC.

The chain uses TRBV7-9 and TRBJ2-2; 10 nucleotides match TRBD1. This CDR3 region has 17 residues. Germline lookup yields CDR1 SEHNR and CDR2 FQNEAQ (reference sequence). J lost 5 bases, V lost 1 base, and 7 bases had no gene match. The CDR3 DNA sequence: TGTGCCAGCAGCTTAGTCGGGACAGGGGAAAAAACCGGGGAGCTGTTTTTT. As protein: CASSLVGTGEKTGELFF. Combining the CDR3 with reference TRBV7-9 and TRBJ2-2 gives the whole variable domain DTGVSQNPRHKITKRGQNVTFRCDPISEHNRLYWYRQTLGQGPEFLTYFQNEAQLEKSRLLSDRFSAERPKGSFSTLEIQRTEQGDSAMYLCASSLVGTGEKTGELFFGEGSRLTVL.

The sample holds one count of this clonotype. V usage is TRBV10-3 and J usage is TRBJ1-2; 7 nucleotides match TRBD1. This CDR3 is 13 amino acids long. V lost 3 bases, J lost 4 bases, and 2 bases stayed unmatched. Germline loops: CDR1 ENHRY, CDR2 SYGVKD. The CDR3 reads CAISESGGYGYTF. DNA of the CDR3: TGTGCCATCAGTGAATCAGGGGGCTATGGCTACACCTTC.